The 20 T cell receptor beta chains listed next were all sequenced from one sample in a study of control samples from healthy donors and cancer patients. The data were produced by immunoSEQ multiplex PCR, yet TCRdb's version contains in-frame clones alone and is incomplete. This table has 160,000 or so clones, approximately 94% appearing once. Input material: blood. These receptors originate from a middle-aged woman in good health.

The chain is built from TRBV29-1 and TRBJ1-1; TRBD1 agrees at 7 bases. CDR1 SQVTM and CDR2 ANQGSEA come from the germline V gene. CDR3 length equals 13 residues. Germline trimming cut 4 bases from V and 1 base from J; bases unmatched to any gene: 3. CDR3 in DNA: TGCAGCGTTGCACGGGACAGGAACACTGAAGCTTTCTTT. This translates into CSVARDRNTEAFF.

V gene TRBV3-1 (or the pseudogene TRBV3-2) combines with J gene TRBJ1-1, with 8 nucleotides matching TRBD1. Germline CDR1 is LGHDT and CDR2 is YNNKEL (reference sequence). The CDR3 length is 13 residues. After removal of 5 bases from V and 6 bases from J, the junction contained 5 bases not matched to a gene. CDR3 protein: CASSGDRGPEAFF. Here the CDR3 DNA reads TGTGCCAGCAGCGGAGACAGGGGCCCTGAAGCTTTCTTT.

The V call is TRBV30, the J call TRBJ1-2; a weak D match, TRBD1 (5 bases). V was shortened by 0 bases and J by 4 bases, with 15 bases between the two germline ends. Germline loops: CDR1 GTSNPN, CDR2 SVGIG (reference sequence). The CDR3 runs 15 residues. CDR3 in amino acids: CAWSVTREGVYGYTF. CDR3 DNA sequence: TGTGCCTGGAGTGTAACCAGGGAAGGCGTCTATGGCTACACCTTC. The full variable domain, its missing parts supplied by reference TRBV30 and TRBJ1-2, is SQTIHQWPATLVQPVGSPLSLECTVEGTSNPNLYWYRQAAGRGLQLLFYSVGIGQISSEVPQNLSASRPQDRQFILSSKKLLLSDSGFYLCAWSVTREGVYGYTFGSGTRLTVV.

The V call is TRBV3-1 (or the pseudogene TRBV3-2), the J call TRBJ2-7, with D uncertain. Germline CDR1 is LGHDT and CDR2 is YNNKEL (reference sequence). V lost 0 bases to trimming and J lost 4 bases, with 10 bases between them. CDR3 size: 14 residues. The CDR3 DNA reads TGTGCCAGCAGCCAAGATCGAGTTAGGTACGAGCAGTACTTC. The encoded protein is CASSQDRVRYEQYF.

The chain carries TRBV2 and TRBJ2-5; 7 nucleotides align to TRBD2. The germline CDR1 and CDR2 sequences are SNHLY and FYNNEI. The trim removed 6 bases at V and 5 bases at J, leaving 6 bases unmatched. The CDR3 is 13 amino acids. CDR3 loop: CASRGGPGETQYF. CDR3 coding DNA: TGTGCCAGCAGGGGAGGGCCGGGGGAGACCCAGTACTTC. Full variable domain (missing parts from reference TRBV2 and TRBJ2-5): EPEVTQTPSHQVTQMGQEVILRCVPISNHLYFYWYRQILGQKVEFLVSFYNNEISEKSEIFDDQFSVERPDGSNFTLKIRSTKLEDSAMYFCASRGGPGETQYFGPGTRLLVL.

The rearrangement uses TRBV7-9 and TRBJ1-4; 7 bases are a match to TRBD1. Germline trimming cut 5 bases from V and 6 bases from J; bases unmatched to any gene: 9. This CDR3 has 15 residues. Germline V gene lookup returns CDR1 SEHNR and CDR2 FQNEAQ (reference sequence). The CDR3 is CASSPGTVIYEKLFF. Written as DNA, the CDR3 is TGTGCCAGCAGCCCCGGGACAGTGATTTATGAAAAACTGTTTTTT.

CDR3 protein: CAWRGTSGRYRAPYEQYF. Written as DNA, the CDR3 is TGTGCCTGGAGGGGGACTAGCGGGAGGTACCGGGCCCCCTACGAGCAGTACTTC. This chain links TRBV30 with TRBJ2-7; 15 bases are shared with TRBD2. The germline V gene has CDR1 GTSNPN and CDR2 SVGIG (reference sequence). The CDR3 sequence is 18 residues long. Germline trimming cut 3 bases from V and 2 bases from J; bases unmatched to any gene: 11. The full variable domain, its missing parts supplied by reference TRBV30 and TRBJ2-7, is SQTIHQWPATLVQPVGSPLSLECTVEGTSNPNLYWYRQAAGRGLQLLFYSVGIGQISSEVPQNLSASRPQDRQFILSSKKLLLSDSGFYLCAWRGTSGRYRAPYEQYFGPGTRLTVT.

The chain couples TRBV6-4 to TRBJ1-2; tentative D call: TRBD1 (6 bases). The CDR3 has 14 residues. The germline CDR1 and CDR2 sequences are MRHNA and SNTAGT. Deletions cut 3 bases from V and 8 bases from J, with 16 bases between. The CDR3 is CASSESRGGGGYTF. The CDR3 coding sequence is TGTGCCAGCAGTGAATCTCGCGGGGGCGGCGGCTACACCTTC.

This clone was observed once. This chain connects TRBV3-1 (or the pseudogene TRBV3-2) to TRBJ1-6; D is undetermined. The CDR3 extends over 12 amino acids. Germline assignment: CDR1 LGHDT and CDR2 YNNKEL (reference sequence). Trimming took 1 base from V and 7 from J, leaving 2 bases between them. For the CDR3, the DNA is TGTGCCAGCAGCCAAGGGAATTCACCCCTCCACTTT. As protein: CASSQGNSPLHF.

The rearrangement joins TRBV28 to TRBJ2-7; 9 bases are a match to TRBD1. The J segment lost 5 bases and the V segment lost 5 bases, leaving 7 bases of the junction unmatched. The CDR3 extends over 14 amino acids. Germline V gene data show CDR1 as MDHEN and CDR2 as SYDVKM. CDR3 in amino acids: CASSLTGGANEQYF. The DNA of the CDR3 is TGTGCCAGCAGTCTCACAGGGGGCGCTAACGAGCAGTACTTC.

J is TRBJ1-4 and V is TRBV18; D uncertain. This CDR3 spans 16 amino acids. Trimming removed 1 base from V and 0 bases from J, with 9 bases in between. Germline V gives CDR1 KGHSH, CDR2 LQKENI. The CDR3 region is CASSPLTVATNEKLFF. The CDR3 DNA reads TGTGCCAGCTCACCACTCACAGTGGCAACTAATGAAAAACTGTTTTTT.

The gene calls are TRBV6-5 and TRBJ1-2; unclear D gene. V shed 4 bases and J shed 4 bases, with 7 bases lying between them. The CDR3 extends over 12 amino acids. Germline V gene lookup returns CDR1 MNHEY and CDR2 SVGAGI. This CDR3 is CASSSEVYGYTF. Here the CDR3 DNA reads TGTGCCAGCAGTTCAGAGGTCTATGGCTACACCTTC.

DNA of the CDR3: TGCAGCGTTGCGGGACAGTACTCCTACGAGCAGTACTTC. It yields the protein CSVAGQYSYEQYF. The chain couples TRBV29-1 to TRBJ2-7; 7 positions match TRBD1. The CDR3 is 13 residues long. Germline values: CDR1 SQVTM, CDR2 ANQGSEA. V shed 4 bases, J shed 0 bases, and the junction held 3 bases outside the gene matches.

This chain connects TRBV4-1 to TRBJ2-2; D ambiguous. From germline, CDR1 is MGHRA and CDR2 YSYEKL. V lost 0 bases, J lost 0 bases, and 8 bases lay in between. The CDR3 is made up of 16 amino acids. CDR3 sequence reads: CASSQETTTNTGELFF. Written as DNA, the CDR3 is TGCGCCAGCAGCCAAGAAACCACGACGAACACCGGGGAGCTGTTTTTT.

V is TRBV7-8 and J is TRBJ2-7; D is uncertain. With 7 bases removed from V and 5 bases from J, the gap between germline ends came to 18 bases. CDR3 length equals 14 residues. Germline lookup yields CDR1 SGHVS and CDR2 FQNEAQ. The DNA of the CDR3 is TGTGCCAGCACCCCCCGACAAAATAAGGACGAGCAGTACTTC. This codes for CASTPRQNKDEQYF.

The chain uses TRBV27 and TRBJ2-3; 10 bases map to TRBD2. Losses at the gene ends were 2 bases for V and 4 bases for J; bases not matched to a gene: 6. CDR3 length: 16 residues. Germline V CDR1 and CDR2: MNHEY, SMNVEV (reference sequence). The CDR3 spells CASSLTSGGASDTQYF. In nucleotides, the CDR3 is TGTGCCAGCAGTTTAACGAGCGGGGGGGCCTCAGATACGCAGTATTTT.

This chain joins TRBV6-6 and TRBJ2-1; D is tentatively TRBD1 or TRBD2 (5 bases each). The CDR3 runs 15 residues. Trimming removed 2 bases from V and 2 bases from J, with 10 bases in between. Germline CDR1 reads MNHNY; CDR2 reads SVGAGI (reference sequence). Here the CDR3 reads CASSYGTGTYNEQFF. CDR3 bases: TGTGCCAGCAGTTACGGGACGGGAACCTACAATGAGCAGTTCTTC.

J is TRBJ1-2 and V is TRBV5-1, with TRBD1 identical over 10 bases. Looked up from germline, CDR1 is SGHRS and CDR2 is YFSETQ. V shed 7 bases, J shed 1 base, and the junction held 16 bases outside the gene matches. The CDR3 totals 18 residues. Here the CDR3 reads CASGPNHAGTGVNYGYTF. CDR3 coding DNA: TGCGCCAGCGGCCCAAACCACGCCGGGACAGGGGTTAACTATGGCTACACCTTC.

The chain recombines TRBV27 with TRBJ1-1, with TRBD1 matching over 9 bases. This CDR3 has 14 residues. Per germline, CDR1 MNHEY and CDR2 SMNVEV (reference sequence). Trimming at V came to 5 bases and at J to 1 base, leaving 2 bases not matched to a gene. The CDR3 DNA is TGTGCCAGCAGTAGGACAGGGGAGAACACTGAAGCTTTCTTT. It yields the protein CASSRTGENTEAFF.

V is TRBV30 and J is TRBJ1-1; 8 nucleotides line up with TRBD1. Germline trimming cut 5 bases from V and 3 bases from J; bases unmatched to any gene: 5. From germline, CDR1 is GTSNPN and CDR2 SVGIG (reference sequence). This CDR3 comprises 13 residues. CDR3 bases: TGTGCCTGGGGCGCAGGGGGCTACACTGAAGCTTTCTTT. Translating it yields CAWGAGGYTEAFF.